These T cell receptor beta chains were read from a single sample in a study of blood T cell repertoires in COVID-19. Using immunoSEQ multiplex PCR, the repertoire was profiled, and TCRdb retains in-frame clones only, with some absent. The profile covers 65,000 to 80,000 clones, with 84% appearing a single time and about an eighth taken by the ten largest. Input material: peripheral blood. Receptors were obtained from a human donor in a cohort sampled during active COVID-19. Both conserved end residues are part of each CDR3. A D gene is named only where the DNA matches it firmly. Not all rows give a size; the values are once, few, many and, for expanded clones, a class.

V: TRBV5-5; length: 14; D: .; size: .; J: TRBJ1-2; CDR3: CASSLEGQPYGYTF; DNA: TGTGCCAGCAGCTTGGAAGGACAGCCCTATGGCTACACCTTC
V: TRBV9; length: 16; D: TRBD2; size: .; J: TRBJ2-7; CDR3: CASSPGLTSGTYEQYF; DNA: TGTGCCAGCAGCCCCGGCCTGACTAGCGGGACTTACGAGCAGTACTTC
V: TRBV20-1; length: 13; D: TRBD1; size: .; J: TRBJ2-7; CDR3: CSASGQGAYEQYF; DNA: TGCAGTGCTAGTGGCCAGGGGGCCTACGAGCAGTACTTC
V: TRBV6-5; length: 15; D: TRBD2; size: .; J: TRBJ2-7; CDR3: CASSNPSGSHYEQYF; DNA: TGTGCCAGCAGTAACCCCAGCGGGAGCCACTACGAGCAGTACTTC
V: TRBV11-2; length: 14; D: .; size: .; J: TRBJ2-5; CDR3: CASSLAAGQETQYF; DNA: TGTGCCAGCAGCTTAGCCGCGGGCCAAGAGACCCAGTACTTC
V: TRBV6-6; length: 16; D: .; size: few; J: TRBJ2-7; CDR3: CASSYSRTAKPYEQYF; DNA: TGTGCCAGCAGTTACTCCAGGACAGCCAAGCCCTACGAGCAGTACTTC
V: TRBV11-2; length: 16; D: TRBD1; size: .; J: TRBJ2-7; CDR3: CASSLVPGQGSSEQYF; DNA: TGTGCCAGCAGCTTAGTTCCGGGACAGGGGTCCTCCGAGCAGTACTTC
V: TRBV5-4; length: 15; D: TRBD1; size: few; J: TRBJ1-1; CDR3: CASSLTGAAVTEAFF; DNA: TGTGCCAGCAGCCTGACAGGGGCTGCGGTCACTGAAGCTTTCTTT
V: TRBV5-1; length: 16; D: TRBD2; size: .; J: TRBJ2-3; CDR3: CASSWGTSGGQVTQYF; DNA: TGCGCCAGCAGCTGGGGGACTAGCGGGGGCCAAGTTACGCAGTATTTT
V: TRBV12-3/TRBV12-4; length: 12; D: .; size: once; J: TRBJ2-7; CDR3: CASSQNNYEQYF; DNA: TGTGCCAGCAGCCAAAACAACTACGAGCAGTACTTC
V: TRBV2; length: 16; D: .; size: .; J: TRBJ2-7; CDR3: CASIKTVVTLSYEQYF; DNA: TGTGCCAGCATAAAAACAGTCGTAACCCTCTCCTACGAGCAGTACTTC
V: TRBV13; length: 17; D: TRBD2; size: .; J: TRBJ2-1; CDR3: CASSFVLAASSYNEQFF; DNA: TGTGCCAGCAGCTTTGTACTAGCGGCAAGCTCCTACAATGAGCAGTTCTTC
V: TRBV7-8; length: 15; D: .; size: .; J: TRBJ1-4; CDR3: CASSKTGGPSGKLFF; DNA: TGTGCCAGCAGCAAGACGGGGGGCCCTTCGGGAAAACTGTTTTTT
V: TRBV6-6; length: 14; D: TRBD1; size: .; J: TRBJ2-7; CDR3: CASSPDRGSYEQYF; DNA: TGTGCCAGCAGTCCTGACAGGGGTTCCTACGAGCAGTACTTC
V: TRBV11-2; length: 14; D: .; size: .; J: TRBJ2-5; CDR3: CASSGRTVQETQYF; DNA: TGTGCCAGCAGCGGCAGGACAGTACAAGAGACCCAGTACTTC
V: TRBV9; length: 14; D: TRBD1; size: few; J: TRBJ1-3; CDR3: CASSIGQGGNTIYF; DNA: TGTGCCAGCAGCATCGGACAGGGTGGAAACACCATATATTTT
V: TRBV28; length: 16; D: TRBD1; size: .; J: TRBJ1-1; CDR3: CASSSPGGQENTEAFF; DNA: TGTGCCAGCAGTTCCCCAGGGGGGCAAGAGAACACTGAAGCTTTCTTT
V: TRBV6-1; length: 12; D: .; size: .; J: TRBJ2-4; CDR3: CASSERVYIQYF; DNA: TGTGCCAGCAGTGAACGGGTGTACATTCAGTACTTC
V: TRBV5-1; length: 15; D: TRBD1; size: .; J: TRBJ2-5; CDR3: CASSLRQGSGETQYF; DNA: TGCGCCAGCAGTCTGAGACAGGGGTCGGGAGAGACCCAGTACTTC
V: TRBV20-1; length: 14; D: TRBD2; size: once; J: TRBJ2-7; CDR3: CSASGSGRGYEQYF; DNA: TGCAGTGCTAGTGGAAGCGGGAGGGGTTACGAGCAGTACTTC
V: TRBV9; length: 13; D: TRBD2; size: .; J: TRBJ2-7; CDR3: CASSVATGGEQYF; DNA: TGTGCCAGCAGCGTCGCCACGGGGGGCGAGCAGTACTTC
V: TRBV15; length: 14; D: .; size: .; J: TRBJ2-3; CDR3: CATSRDIKPDTQYF; DNA: TGTGCCACCAGCAGAGATATCAAGCCAGATACGCAGTATTTT
V: TRBV18; length: 15; D: TRBD2; size: .; J: TRBJ2-5; CDR3: CATRASGSRSETQYF; DNA: TGTGCCACCAGGGCTAGCGGGAGTAGGTCGGAGACCCAGTACTTC
V: TRBV5-1; length: 15; D: .; size: .; J: TRBJ2-2; CDR3: CASSLGTLNTGELFF; DNA: TGCGCCAGCAGCCTCGGGACTTTAAACACCGGGGAGCTGTTTTTT
V: TRBV5-1; length: 16; D: TRBD1; size: .; J: TRBJ1-1; CDR3: CASSLTGGRSPTEAFF; DNA: TGCGCCAGCAGCTTAACAGGGGGCAGGTCCCCGACTGAAGCTTTCTTT
V: TRBV5-8; length: 15; D: TRBD1; size: .; J: TRBJ1-5; CDR3: CASSWGDRMKQPQHF; DNA: TGTGCCAGCAGCTGGGGGGACAGGATGAAACAGCCCCAGCATTTT
V: TRBV5-5; length: 18; D: TRBD1; size: .; J: TRBJ2-5; CDR3: CASSYTSRPQGARETQYF; DNA: TGTGCCAGCAGCTACACGTCCCGCCCACAGGGGGCTAGGGAGACCCAGTACTTC
V: TRBV2; length: 11; D: .; size: .; J: TRBJ1-1; CDR3: CASSGDTEAFF; DNA: TGTGCCAGCAGCGGGGACACTGAAGCTTTCTTT
V: TRBV28; length: 16; D: TRBD2; size: .; J: TRBJ2-1; CDR3: CASSLFGGRARNEQFF; DNA: TGTGCCAGCAGTTTATTTGGGGGGAGGGCCCGCAATGAGCAGTTCTTC
V: TRBV29-1; length: 13; D: .; size: .; J: TRBJ1-2; CDR3: CAAGPEGVYGYTF; DNA: TGCGCGGCAGGTCCCGAGGGCGTCTATGGCTACACCTTC
V: TRBV7-3; length: 15; D: .; size: .; J: TRBJ2-3; CDR3: CASSLYRPGTDTQYF; DNA: TGTGCCAGCAGCTTGTACAGGCCTGGTACAGATACGCAGTATTTT
V: TRBV2; length: 14; D: TRBD1; size: .; J: TRBJ2-1; CDR3: CASRGTGYYNEQFF; DNA: TGTGCCAGCAGGGGGACAGGGTACTACAATGAGCAGTTCTTC
V: TRBV5-1; length: 15; D: TRBD1; size: .; J: TRBJ2-7; CDR3: CASSLRGQGAGEQYF; DNA: TGCGCCAGCAGCTTGAGGGGACAGGGGGCGGGCGAGCAGTACTTC